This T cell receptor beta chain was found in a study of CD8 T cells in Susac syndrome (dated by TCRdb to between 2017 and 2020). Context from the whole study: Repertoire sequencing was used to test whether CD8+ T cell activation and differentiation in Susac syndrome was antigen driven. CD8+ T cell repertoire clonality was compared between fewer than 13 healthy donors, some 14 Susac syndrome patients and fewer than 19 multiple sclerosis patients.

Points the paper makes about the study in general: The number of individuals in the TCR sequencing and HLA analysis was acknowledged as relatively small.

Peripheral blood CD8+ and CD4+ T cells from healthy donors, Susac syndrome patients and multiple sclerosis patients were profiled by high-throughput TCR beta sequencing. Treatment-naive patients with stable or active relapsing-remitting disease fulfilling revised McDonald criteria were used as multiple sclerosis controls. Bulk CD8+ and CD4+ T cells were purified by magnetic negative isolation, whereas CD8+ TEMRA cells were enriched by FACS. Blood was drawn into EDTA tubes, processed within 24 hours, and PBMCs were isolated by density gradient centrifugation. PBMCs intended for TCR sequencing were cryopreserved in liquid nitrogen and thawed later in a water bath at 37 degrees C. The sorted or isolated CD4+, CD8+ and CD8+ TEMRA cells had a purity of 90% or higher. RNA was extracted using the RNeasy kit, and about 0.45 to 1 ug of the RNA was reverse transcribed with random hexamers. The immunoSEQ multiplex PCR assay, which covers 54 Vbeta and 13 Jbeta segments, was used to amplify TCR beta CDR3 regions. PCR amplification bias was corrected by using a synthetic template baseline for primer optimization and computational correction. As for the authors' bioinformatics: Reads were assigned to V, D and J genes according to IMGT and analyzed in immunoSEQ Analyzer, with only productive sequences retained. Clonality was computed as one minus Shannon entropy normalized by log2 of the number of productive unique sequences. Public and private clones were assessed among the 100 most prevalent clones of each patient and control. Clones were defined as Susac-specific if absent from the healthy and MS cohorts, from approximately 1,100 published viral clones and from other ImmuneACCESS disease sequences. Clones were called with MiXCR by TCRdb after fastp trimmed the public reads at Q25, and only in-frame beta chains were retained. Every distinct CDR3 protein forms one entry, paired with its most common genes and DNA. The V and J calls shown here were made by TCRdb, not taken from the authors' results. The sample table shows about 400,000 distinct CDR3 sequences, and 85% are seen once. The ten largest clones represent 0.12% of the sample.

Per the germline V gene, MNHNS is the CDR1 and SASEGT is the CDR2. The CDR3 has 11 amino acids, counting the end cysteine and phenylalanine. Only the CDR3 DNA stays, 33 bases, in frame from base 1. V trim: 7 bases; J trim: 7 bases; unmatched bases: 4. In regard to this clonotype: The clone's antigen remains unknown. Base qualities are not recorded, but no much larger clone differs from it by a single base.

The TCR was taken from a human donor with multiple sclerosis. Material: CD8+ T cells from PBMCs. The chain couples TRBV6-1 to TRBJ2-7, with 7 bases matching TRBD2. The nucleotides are TGTGCCAGCACGGCTAGCGGTGAGCAGTACTTC. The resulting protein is CASTASGEQYF.